Ten or more counts support the clone carrying this T cell receptor beta chain. The antigen is unknown. Sorting recovered naive CD8 T cells on a CD8+CD4-CCR7+CD45RA+ profile. This entry is derived from a study of molecular identifiers for immune sequencing clone quantification. TCRdb passed the PCR reads through MiXCR, listing each CDR3 protein once. The sample shows 460,000 or so distinct CDR3 sequences, around 23% of them seen only once. Notes on the study in general: Whereas clones above 20 RNA copies held under 1% of naive-cell molecules, they held over 98% of effector molecules. Reports indicate spiked Jurkat TCR RNA from one cell could be found among some 980,000 naive cells.

V lost 1 base and J 0 bases, leaving 4 bases between the germline ends. This CDR3 contains 15 residues. The germline gives CDR1 SGHDN, CDR2 FVKESK. The TCR comes from a human donor in good health. Some libraries in this study had Jurkat cell RNA spiked in. This chain uses TRBV14 with TRBJ2-6, with D uncertain. The specimen sequenced was naive CD8+ T cells from blood, with Jurkat cell RNA spiked in. This sample's subset: FACS-sorted CD8+CD4-CCR7+CD45RA+ naive T cells. DNA for the CDR3: TGTGCCAGCAGCCAAGTGTTCTCTGGGGCCAACGTCCTGACTTTC. Translating gives CASSQVFSGANVLTF.